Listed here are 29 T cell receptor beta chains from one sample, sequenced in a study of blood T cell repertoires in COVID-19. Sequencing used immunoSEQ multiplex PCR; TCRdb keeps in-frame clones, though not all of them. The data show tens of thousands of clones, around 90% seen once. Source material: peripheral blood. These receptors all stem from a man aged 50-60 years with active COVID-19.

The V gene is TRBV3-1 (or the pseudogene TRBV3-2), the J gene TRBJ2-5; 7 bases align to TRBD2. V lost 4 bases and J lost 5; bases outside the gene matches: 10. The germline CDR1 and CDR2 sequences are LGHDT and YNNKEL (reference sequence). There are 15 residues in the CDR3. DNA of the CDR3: TGTGCCAGCAGCCGAACCACTAGCGTTGGGGAGACCCAGTACTTC. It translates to CASSRTTSVGETQYF.

This CDR3 is CASSLDSLSGEQYF. CDR3 in DNA: TGCGCCAGCAGCCTGGACAGCCTCTCGGGCGAGCAGTACTTC. The chain carries TRBV10-1 and TRBJ2-7, with D possibly being TRBD1 (6 bases). The V gene's germline CDR1 is WNHNN and CDR2 SYGVQD (reference sequence). V shed 6 bases and J shed 6 bases, with 18 bases lying between them. The CDR3 is made up of 14 amino acids.

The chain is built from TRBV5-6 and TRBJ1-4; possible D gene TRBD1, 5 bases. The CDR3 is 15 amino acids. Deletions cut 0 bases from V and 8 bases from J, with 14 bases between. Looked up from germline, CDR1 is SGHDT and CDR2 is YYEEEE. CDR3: CASSLVSGIKEKLFF. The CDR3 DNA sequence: TGTGCCAGCAGCTTGGTGTCAGGGATAAAAGAAAAACTGTTTTTT.

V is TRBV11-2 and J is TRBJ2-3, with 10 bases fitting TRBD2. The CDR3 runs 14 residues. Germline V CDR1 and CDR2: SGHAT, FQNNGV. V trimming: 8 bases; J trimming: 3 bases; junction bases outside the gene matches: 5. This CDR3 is CASGSGGATDTQYF. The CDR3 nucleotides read TGTGCCAGCGGCAGCGGGGGGGCTACAGATACGCAGTATTTT. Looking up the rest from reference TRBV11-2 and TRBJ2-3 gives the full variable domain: EAGVAQSPRYKIIEKRQSVAFWCNPISGHATLYWYQQILGQGPKLLIQFQNNGVVDDSQLPKDRFSAERLKGVDSTLKIQPAKLEDSAVYLCASGSGGATDTQYFGPGTRLTVL.

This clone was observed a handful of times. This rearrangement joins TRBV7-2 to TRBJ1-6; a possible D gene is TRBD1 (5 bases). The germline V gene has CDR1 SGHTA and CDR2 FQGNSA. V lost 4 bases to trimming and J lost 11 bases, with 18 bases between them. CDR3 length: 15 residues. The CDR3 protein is CASSYVLGGRTPLHF. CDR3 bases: TGTGCCAGCAGCTACGTCCTGGGGGGACGTACACCCCTCCACTTT.

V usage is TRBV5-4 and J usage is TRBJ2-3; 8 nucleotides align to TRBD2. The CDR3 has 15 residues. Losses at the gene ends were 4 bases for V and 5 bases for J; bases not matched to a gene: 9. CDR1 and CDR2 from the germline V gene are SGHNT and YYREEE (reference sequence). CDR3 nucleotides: TGTGCCAGCAGCCCAAGCCGGGGGGGCATAGATACGCAGTATTTT. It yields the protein CASSPSRGGIDTQYF.

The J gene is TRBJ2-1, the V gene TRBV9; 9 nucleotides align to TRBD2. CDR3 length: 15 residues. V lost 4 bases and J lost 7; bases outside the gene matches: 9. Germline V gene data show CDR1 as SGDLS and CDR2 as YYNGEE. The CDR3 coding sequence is TGTGCCAGCAGCTTGACTAGCGGACGAGGGAATGAGCAGTTCTTC. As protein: CASSLTSGRGNEQFF.

The CDR3 is CASPGQRATGELFF. The DNA of the CDR3 is TGTGCCAGTCCGGGACAGAGAGCCACCGGGGAGCTGTTTTTT. The chain has TRBV6-4 and TRBJ2-2; 7 bases fit TRBD1. V lost 9 bases, J lost 4 bases, and 8 bases stayed unmatched. The CDR3 consists of 14 residues. Germline lookup yields CDR1 MRHNA and CDR2 SNTAGT.

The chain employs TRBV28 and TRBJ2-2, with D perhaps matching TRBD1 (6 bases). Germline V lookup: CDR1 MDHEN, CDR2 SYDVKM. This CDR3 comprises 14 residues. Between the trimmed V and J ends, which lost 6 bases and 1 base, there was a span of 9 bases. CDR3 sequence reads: CASSLTGNTGELFF. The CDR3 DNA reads TGTGCCAGCAGCTTGACAGGGAACACCGGGGAGCTGTTTTTT. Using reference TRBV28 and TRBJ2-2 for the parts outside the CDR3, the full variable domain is DVKVTQSSRYLVKRTGEKVFLECVQDMDHENMFWYRQDPGLGLRLIYFSYDVKMKEKGDIPEGYSVSREKKERFSLILESASTNQTSMYLCASSLTGNTGELFFGEGSRLTVL.

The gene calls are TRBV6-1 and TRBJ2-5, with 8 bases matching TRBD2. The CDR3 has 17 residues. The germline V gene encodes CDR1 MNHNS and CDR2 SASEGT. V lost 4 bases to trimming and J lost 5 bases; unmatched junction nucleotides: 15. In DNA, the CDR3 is TGTGCCAGCAGTGGTTCGAGCGGGGGAACTATTGGGGAGACCCAGTACTTC. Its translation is CASSGSSGGTIGETQYF.

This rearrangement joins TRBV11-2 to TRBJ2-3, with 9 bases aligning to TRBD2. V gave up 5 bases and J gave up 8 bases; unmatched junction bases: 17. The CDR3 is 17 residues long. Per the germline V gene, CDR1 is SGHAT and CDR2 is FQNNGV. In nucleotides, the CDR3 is TGTGCCAGCAGCGCCCGGTTGAAAGCGGGGGGACGGGTTACGCAGTATTTT. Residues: CASSARLKAGGRVTQYF.

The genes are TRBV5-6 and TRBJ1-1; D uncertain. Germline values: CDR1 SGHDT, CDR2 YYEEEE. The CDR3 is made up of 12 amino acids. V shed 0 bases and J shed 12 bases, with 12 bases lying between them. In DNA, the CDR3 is TGTGCCAGCAGCTTGGACCGGGGAATGCCTTTCTTT. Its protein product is CASSLDRGMPFF.

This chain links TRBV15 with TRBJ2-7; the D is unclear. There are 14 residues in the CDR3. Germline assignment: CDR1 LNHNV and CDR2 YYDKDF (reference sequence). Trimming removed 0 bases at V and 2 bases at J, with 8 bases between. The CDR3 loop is CATSRDRQAYEQYF. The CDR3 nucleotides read TGTGCCACCAGCAGAGATAGGCAGGCCTACGAGCAGTACTTC.

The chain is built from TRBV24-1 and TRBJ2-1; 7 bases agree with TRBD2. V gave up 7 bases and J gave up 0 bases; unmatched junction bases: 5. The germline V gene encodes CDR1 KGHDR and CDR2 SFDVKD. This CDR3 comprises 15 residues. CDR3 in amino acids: CATSRGGSSYNEQFF. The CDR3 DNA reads TGTGCCACCAGCCGTGGCGGGAGCTCCTACAATGAGCAGTTCTTC.

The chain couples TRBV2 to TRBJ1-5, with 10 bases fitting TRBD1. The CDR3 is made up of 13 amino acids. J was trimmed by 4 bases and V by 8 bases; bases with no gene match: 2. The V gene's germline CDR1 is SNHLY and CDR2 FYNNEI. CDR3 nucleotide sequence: TGTGCCAGCTGGGGACAGGGGAATCAGCCCCAGCATTTT. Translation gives CASWGQGNQPQHF.

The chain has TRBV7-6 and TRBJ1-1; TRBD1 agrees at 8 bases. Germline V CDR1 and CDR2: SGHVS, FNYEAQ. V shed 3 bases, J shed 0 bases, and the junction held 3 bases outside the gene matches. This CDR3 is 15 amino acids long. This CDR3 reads CASSLGTGLNTEAFF. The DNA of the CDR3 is TGTGCCAGCAGCTTGGGGACAGGACTGAACACTGAAGCTTTCTTT.

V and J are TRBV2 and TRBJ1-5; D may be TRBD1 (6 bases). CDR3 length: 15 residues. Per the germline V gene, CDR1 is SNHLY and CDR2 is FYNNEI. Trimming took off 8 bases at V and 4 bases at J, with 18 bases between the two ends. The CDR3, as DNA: TGTGCCAGCGCTGTGCAGGGGAGTGAGAATCAGCCCCAGCATTTT. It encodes CASAVQGSENQPQHF.

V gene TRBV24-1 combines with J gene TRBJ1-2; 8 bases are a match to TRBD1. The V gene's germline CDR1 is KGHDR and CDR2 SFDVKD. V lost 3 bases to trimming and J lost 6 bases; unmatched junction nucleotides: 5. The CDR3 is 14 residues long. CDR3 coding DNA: TGTGCCACCAGTGATCCCGACAGGGGCCATGGCTACACCTTC. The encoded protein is CATSDPDRGHGYTF.

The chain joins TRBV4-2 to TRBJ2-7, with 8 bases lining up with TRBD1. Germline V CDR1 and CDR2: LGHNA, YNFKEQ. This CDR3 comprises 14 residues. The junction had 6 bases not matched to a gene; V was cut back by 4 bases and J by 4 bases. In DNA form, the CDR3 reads TGTGCCAGCAGCCCATGGACAGGGAAGTACGAGCAGTACTTC. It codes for CASSPWTGKYEQYF.

The CDR3 DNA reads TGTGCCAGCAGACGAAACACAGGGTTGGTTGGCTACACCTTC. This gives the protein CASRRNTGLVGYTF. The V gene is TRBV6-6, the J gene TRBJ1-2; possibly TRBD1 for D (6 bases). Germline CDR1 reads MNHNY; CDR2 reads SVGAGI (reference sequence). This CDR3 region has 14 residues. V dropped 6 bases and J dropped 7 bases, with 18 bases sitting between them.

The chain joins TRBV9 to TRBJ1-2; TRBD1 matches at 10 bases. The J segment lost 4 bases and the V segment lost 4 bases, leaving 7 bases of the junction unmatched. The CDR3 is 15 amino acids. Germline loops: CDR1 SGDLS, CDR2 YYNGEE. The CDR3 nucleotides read TGTGCCAGCAGCAAAAGGGACAGGGGTGGCTATGGCTACACCTTC. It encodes CASSKRDRGGYGYTF. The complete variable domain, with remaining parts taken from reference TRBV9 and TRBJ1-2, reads DSGVTQTPKHLITATGQRVTLRCSPRSGDLSVYWYQQSLDQGLQFLIQYYNGEERAKGNILERFSAQQFPDLHSELNLSSLELGDSALYFCASSKRDRGGYGYTFGSGTRLTVV.

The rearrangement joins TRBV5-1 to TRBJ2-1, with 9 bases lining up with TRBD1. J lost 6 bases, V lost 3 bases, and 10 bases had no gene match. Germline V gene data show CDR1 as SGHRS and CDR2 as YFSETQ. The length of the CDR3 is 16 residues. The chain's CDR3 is CASSSSGTGISNEQFF. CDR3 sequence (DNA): TGCGCCAGCAGCTCCTCCGGGACAGGGATAAGCAATGAGCAGTTCTTC. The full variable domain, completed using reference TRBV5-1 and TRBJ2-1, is KAGVTQTPRYLIKTRGQQVTLSCSPISGHRSVSWYQQTPGQGLQFLFEYFSETQRNKGNFPGRFSGRQFSNSRSEMNVSTLELGDSALYLCASSSSGTGISNEQFFGPGTRLTVL.

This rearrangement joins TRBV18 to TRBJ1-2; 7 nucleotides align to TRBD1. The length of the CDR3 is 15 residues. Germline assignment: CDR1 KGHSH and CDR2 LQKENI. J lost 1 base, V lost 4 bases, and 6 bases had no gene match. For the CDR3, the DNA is TGTGCCAGCTCACGAGGGACAGACATTAACTATGGCTACACCTTC. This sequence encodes CASSRGTDINYGYTF.

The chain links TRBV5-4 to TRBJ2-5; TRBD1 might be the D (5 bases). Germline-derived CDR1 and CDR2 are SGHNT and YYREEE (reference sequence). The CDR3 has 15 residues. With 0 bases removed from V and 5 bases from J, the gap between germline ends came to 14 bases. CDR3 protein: CASSLAGQGIETQYF. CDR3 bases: TGTGCCAGCAGCTTGGCGGGCCAGGGTATCGAGACCCAGTACTTC.

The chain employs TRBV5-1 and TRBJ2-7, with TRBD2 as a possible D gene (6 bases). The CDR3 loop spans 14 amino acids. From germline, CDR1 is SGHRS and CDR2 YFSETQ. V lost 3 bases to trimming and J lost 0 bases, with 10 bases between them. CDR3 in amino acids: CASSWDSSSYEQYF. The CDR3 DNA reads TGCGCCAGCAGCTGGGACTCAAGCTCCTACGAGCAGTACTTC.

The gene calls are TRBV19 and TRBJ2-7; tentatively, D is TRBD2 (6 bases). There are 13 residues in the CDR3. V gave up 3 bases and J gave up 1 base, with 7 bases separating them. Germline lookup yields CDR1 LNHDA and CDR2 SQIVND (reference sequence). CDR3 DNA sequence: TGTGCCAGTAGTATTAGCGGTTCCTACGAGCAGTACTTC. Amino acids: CASSISGSYEQYF.

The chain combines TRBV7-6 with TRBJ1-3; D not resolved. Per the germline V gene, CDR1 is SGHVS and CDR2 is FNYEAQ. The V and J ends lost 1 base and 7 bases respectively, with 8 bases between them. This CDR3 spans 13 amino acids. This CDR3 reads CASSLVGDNTIYF. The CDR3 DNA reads TGTGCCAGCAGCTTAGTCGGGGATAACACCATATATTTT. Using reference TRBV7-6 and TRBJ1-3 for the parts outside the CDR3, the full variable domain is GAGVSQSPRYKVTKRGQDVALRCDPISGHVSLYWYRQALGQGPEFLTYFNYEAQQDKSGLPNDRFSAERPEGSISTLTIQRTEQRDSAMYRCASSLVGDNTIYFGEGSWLTVV.

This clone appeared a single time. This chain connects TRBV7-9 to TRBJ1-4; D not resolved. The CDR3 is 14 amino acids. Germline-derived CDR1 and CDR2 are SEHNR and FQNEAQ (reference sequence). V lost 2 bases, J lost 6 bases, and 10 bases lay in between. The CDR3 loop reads CASSLRELDEKLFF. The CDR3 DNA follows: TGTGCCAGCAGCTTACGGGAGTTAGATGAAAAACTGTTTTTT.

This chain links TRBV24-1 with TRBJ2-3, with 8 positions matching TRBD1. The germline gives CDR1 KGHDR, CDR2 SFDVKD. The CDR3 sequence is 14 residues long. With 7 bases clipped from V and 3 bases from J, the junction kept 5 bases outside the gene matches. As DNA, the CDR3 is TGTGCCACCAGCGACAGGGGACGAACAGATACGCAGTATTTT. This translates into CATSDRGRTDTQYF.